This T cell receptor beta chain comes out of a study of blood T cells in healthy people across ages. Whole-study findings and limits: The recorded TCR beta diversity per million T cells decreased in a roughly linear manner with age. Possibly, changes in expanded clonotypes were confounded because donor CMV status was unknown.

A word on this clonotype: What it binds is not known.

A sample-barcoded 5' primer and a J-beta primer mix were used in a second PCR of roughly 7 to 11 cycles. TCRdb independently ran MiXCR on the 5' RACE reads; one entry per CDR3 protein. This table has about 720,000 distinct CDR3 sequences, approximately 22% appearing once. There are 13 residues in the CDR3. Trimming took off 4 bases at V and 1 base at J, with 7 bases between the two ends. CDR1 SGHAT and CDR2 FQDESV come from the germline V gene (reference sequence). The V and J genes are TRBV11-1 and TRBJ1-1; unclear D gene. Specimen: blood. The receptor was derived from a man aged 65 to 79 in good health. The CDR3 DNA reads TGTGCCAGCAGCTCGGCCCCGAACACTGAAGCTTTCTTT. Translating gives CASSSAPNTEAFF.